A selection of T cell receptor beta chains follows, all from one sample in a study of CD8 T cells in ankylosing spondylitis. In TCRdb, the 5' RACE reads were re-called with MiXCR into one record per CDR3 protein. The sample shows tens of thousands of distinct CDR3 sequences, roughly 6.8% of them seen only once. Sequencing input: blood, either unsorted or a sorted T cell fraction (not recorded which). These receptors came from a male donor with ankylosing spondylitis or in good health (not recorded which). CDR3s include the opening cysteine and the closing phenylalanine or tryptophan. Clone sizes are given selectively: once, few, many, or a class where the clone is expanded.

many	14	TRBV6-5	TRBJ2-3	CASSYGSGTDTQYF
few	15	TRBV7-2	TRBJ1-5	CASTAAGLGNQPQHF
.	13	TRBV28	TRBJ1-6	CASRDANNSPLHF
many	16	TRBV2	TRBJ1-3	CASSERRSSSGNTIYF
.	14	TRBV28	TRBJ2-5	CATIPGFAGGTQYF
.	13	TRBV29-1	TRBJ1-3	CSVEQGGLNTIYF
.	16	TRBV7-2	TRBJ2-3	CASSKLAGTFTDTQYF
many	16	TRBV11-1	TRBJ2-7	CASSLLASGDSYEQYF
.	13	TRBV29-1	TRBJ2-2	CSGLQGSTGELFF
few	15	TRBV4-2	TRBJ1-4	CASSYIDRDNEKLFF
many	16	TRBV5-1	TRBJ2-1	CASSLNPSLAYNEQFF
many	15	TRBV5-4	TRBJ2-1	CASSLAGLGNNEQFF
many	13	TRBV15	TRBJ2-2	CATSREGTGELFF
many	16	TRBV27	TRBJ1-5	CASSLNPFLRGQPQHF
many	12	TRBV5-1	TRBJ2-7	CASSSWSDEQYF
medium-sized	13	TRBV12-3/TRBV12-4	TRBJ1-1	CASSLWGNTEAFF
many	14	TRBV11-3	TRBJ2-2	CASSLSGTGGELFF
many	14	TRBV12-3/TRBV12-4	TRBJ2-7	CASSLGQGAREQYF
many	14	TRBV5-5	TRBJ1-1	CASSIRDRDTEAFF
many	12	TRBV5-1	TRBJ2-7	CASSLLPYEQYF
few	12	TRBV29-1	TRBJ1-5	CSARDPGEPQHF
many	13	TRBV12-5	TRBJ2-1	CASGLVQGGEQFF
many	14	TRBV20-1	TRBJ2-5	CSAHGLAGQETQYF
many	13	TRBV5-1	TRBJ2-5	CASGGDSQETQYF
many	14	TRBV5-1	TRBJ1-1	CASSFYRGGTEAFF
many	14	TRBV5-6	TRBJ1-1	CASSLGARDTEAFF
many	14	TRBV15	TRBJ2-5	CATSRDRGLETQYF